The 26 T cell receptor beta chains reported below all come from one sample, sequenced in a study of shared clonotypes between healthy human individuals. Naive CD8 cells, CD45RO-negative and positively selected for CCR7, excluded terminally differentiated effector memory CD45RA+ cells. The repertoire was sequenced with immunoSEQ multiplex PCR; TCRdb's copy has only in-frame clones and lacks some. The data contain fewer than 1 million clones, approximately 97% of them singletons. Sequences were obtained from naive CD8+ T cells sorted from blood. These receptor sequences come from a man aged 25 to 40 in good health.

About this clone itself: Other DNA sequences in the same sample also yield this CDR3. The rearrangement links TRBV29-1 to TRBJ2-2; D is undetermined. This CDR3 is built from 13 residues. V dropped 2 bases and J dropped 2 bases, with 6 bases sitting between them. Germline loops: CDR1 SQVTM, CDR2 ANQGSEA. The chain's CDR3 is CSVERTNTGELFF. DNA of the CDR3: TGCAGCGTTGAACGGACCAACACCGGGGAGCTGTTTTTT.

The CDR3 DNA reads TGTGCCAGCAGTTTCGACAGGGGCTACAATGAGCAGTTCTTC. Its translation is CASSFDRGYNEQFF. This chain uses TRBV28 with TRBJ2-1; 8 nucleotides match TRBD1. CDR3 length: 14 amino acids. CDR1 is MDHEN and CDR2 is SYDVKM in the germline V gene. Losses at the gene ends were 3 bases for V and 3 bases for J; bases not matched to a gene: 1. The complete variable domain, with remaining parts taken from reference TRBV28 and TRBJ2-1, reads DVKVTQSSRYLVKRTGEKVFLECVQDMDHENMFWYRQDPGLGLRLIYFSYDVKMKEKGDIPEGYSVSREKKERFSLILESASTNQTSMYLCASSFDRGYNEQFFGPGTRLTVL.

The chain links TRBV5-5 to TRBJ1-2; 8 bases map to TRBD1. The CDR3 loop spans 15 amino acids. CDR1 and CDR2 from the germline V gene are SGHKS and YYEKEE (reference sequence). Trimming removed 5 bases from V and 3 bases from J; junction bases left unmatched: 9. The CDR3 protein is CASSWQDRADYGYTF. In DNA form, the CDR3 reads TGTGCCAGCAGTTGGCAGGACAGGGCGGACTATGGCTACACCTTC.

The rearrangement joins TRBV4-2 to TRBJ1-1; D not certain. Germline V gene data show CDR1 as LGHNA and CDR2 as YNFKEQ. There are 12 residues in the CDR3. Trimming removed 4 bases from V and 11 bases from J, with 14 bases in between. The CDR3: CASSPDGIGAFF. CDR3 nucleotides: TGTGCCAGCAGCCCGGATGGGATAGGGGCTTTCTTT.

This chain uses TRBV19 with TRBJ2-5; no firm D call. This CDR3 contains 15 residues. Trimming left V 4 bases short and J 1 base short, with 13 bases between. Per the germline V gene, CDR1 is LNHDA and CDR2 is SQIVND (reference sequence). Here the CDR3 DNA reads TGTGCCAGTAGTAAGCTCCCGGGTACCCAAGAGACCCAGTACTTC. This codes for CASSKLPGTQETQYF.

The rearrangement uses TRBV27 and TRBJ1-5; D is undetermined. V lost 2 bases and J 4 bases, leaving 9 bases between the germline ends. This CDR3 comprises 14 residues. Germline V gene sequence: CDR1 MNHEY, CDR2 SMNVEV (reference sequence). The CDR3 spells CASSLGGANQPQHF. In DNA form, the CDR3 reads TGTGCCAGCAGTTTAGGAGGAGCAAATCAGCCCCAGCATTTT.

This chain connects TRBV2 to TRBJ1-4; no firm D call. The germline CDR1 and CDR2 sequences are SNHLY and FYNNEI. The CDR3 is made up of 16 amino acids. Trimming took 2 bases from V and 7 from J, leaving 17 bases between them. CDR3 loop: CASSEYEREAGEKLFF. The DNA for the CDR3 is TGTGCCAGCAGTGAATATGAGAGGGAGGCGGGTGAAAAACTGTTTTTT.

The chain uses TRBV7-3 and TRBJ2-1; TRBD2 matches 11 bases. Germline V gene data show CDR1 as SGHTA and CDR2 as FQGTGA. The CDR3 has 16 amino acids. V lost 5 bases, J lost 3 bases, and 6 bases stayed unmatched. As DNA, the CDR3 is TGTGCCAGCAGCCTCCGGGGACTAGCGGACTACAATGAGCAGTTCTTC. It codes for CASSLRGLADYNEQFF. The whole variable domain, remainder taken from reference TRBV7-3 and TRBJ2-1, is GAGVSQTPSNKVTEKGKYVELRCDPISGHTALYWYRQSLGQGPEFLIYFQGTGAADDSGLPNDRFFAVRPEGSVSTLKIQRTERGDSAVYLCASSLRGLADYNEQFFGPGTRLTVL.

J is TRBJ2-7 and V is TRBV7-9; 14 bases line up with TRBD2. Trimming cost V 5 bases and J 4 bases; bases outside gene matches: 7. Looked up from germline, CDR1 is SEHNR and CDR2 is FQNEAQ (reference sequence). This CDR3 spans 16 amino acids. DNA for the CDR3: TGTGCCAGCAGCGAGGGACTAGCGGGAGTTGGTTACGAGCAGTACTTC. Its translation: CASSEGLAGVGYEQYF.

The gene calls are TRBV27 and TRBJ2-7, with 9 bases that match TRBD2. Germline V gives CDR1 MNHEY, CDR2 SMNVEV (reference sequence). V was clipped by 5 bases and J by 9 bases; unmatched bases: 17. CDR3 length equals 16 residues. The CDR3 loop is CASSPISSGVFVGQYF. Written as DNA, the CDR3 is TGTGCCAGCAGTCCAATCTCTAGCGGGGTCTTTGTAGGGCAGTACTTC.

The J gene is TRBJ2-3, the V gene TRBV7-9; 7 nucleotides agree with TRBD2. Germline V CDR1 and CDR2: SEHNR, FQNEAQ (reference sequence). V trimming: 1 base; J trimming: 1 base; junction bases outside the gene matches: 2. The CDR3 is 15 residues long. The CDR3 sequence: CASSLVGLGTDTQYF. Here the CDR3 DNA reads TGTGCCAGCAGCTTAGTCGGACTAGGCACAGATACGCAGTATTTT.

The chain employs TRBV5-1 and TRBJ2-3; a weak D match, TRBD1 (6 bases). The V gene's germline CDR1 is SGHRS and CDR2 YFSETQ. The CDR3 is 15 amino acids. Trimming stripped 0 bases from V and 2 bases from J, with 10 bases between. This CDR3 is CASSLEPGVTDTQYF. As DNA, the CDR3 is TGCGCCAGCAGCTTGGAGCCAGGGGTCACAGATACGCAGTATTTT.

On this clone: Other DNA sequences in the sample encode the same CDR3. V and J are TRBV30 and TRBJ2-2; D call uncertain. There are 13 residues in the CDR3. Germline V gives CDR1 GTSNPN, CDR2 SVGIG (reference sequence). Trimming took off 5 bases at V and 1 base at J, with 8 bases between the two ends. DNA of the CDR3: TGTGCCTGGTCCCCACTGAACACCGGGGAGCTGTTTTTT. Protein: CAWSPLNTGELFF.

The chain uses TRBV10-2 and TRBJ2-7; 9 bases line up with TRBD2. The CDR3 has 15 residues. CDR1 WSHSY and CDR2 SAAADI come from the germline V gene. Trimming cost V 6 bases and J 0 bases; bases outside gene matches: 6. The DNA for the CDR3 is TGCGCCAGCAGGGGCCTAGCGGGATCCTCCTACGAGCAGTACTTC. This gives the protein CASRGLAGSSYEQYF.

The chain links TRBV13 to TRBJ2-7, with 8 bases matching TRBD1. Germline-derived CDR1 and CDR2 are PRHDT and FYEKMQ (reference sequence). V dropped 5 bases and J dropped 7; count of bases not matched to a gene: 13. This CDR3 contains 15 residues. This chain's CDR3 is CASSQQGESWGEQYF. For the CDR3, the DNA is TGTGCCAGCAGCCAACAGGGGGAGTCATGGGGAGAGCAGTACTTC. The full variable domain, with the rest looked up from reference TRBV13 and TRBJ2-7, is AAGVIQSPRHLIKEKRETATLKCYPIPRHDTVYWYQQGPGQDPQFLISFYEKMQSDKGSIPDRFSAQQFSDYHSELNMSSLELGDSALYFCASSQQGESWGEQYFGPGTRLTVT.

The chain uses TRBV7-9 and TRBJ1-2; D call uncertain. Germline loops: CDR1 SEHNR, CDR2 FQNEAQ (reference sequence). Trimming shortened V by 5 bases and J by 0 bases, and 19 bases separated the two germline ends. CDR3 length: 17 amino acids. The CDR3 reads CASSPVVLGQSNYGYTF. Here the CDR3 DNA reads TGTGCCAGCAGCCCGGTGGTCTTAGGCCAGTCTAACTATGGCTACACCTTC.

The chain carries TRBV7-9 and TRBJ2-7; D call uncertain. Trimming took 2 bases from V and 6 from J, leaving 5 bases between them. CDR3 length equals 11 residues. CDR1 SEHNR and CDR2 FQNEAQ come from the germline V gene (reference sequence). The CDR3 spells CASSLLAEQYF. Here the CDR3 DNA reads TGTGCCAGCAGCTTATTAGCCGAGCAGTACTTC. Combining the CDR3 with reference TRBV7-9 and TRBJ2-7 gives the whole variable domain DTGVSQNPRHKITKRGQNVTFRCDPISEHNRLYWYRQTLGQGPEFLTYFQNEAQLEKSRLLSDRFSAERPKGSFSTLEIQRTEQGDSAMYLCASSLLAEQYFGPGTRLTVT.

In DNA form, the CDR3 reads TGCAGCGTTGAACATATGGGACTAGAGGGCCATGAGCAGTTCTTC. Protein: CSVEHMGLEGHEQFF. The chain has TRBV29-1 and TRBJ2-1; 8 bases are a match to TRBD2. Germline V gene data show CDR1 as SQVTM and CDR2 as ANQGSEA. With V trimmed by 2 bases and J by 8 bases, 11 bases remained unmatched. The CDR3 covers 15 residues.

The chain uses TRBV9 and TRBJ1-1; D remains unclear. This CDR3 contains 13 residues. Germline loops: CDR1 SGDLS, CDR2 YYNGEE. With 0 bases removed from V and 1 base from J, the gap between germline ends came to 4 bases. The CDR3 nucleotides read TGTGCCAGCAGCGTAGCCAGGAACACTGAAGCTTTCTTT. It encodes CASSVARNTEAFF.

V usage is TRBV5-1 and J usage is TRBJ2-7, with D hard to call. Trimming cost V 4 bases and J 1 base, with 15 bases left between them. Germline CDR1 is SGHRS and CDR2 is YFSETQ. This CDR3 has 15 residues. This chain's CDR3 is CASSPGPGGSYEQYF. In DNA, the CDR3 is TGCGCCAGCAGCCCCGGCCCTGGCGGATCCTACGAGCAGTACTTC.

J is TRBJ2-7 and V is TRBV9; the D is unclear. The V end lost 4 bases, the J end lost 0 bases, and 5 bases lay between the germline ends. CDR3 length: 12 amino acids. Germline CDR1 reads SGDLS; CDR2 reads YYNGEE. DNA of the CDR3: TGTGCCAGCAGCTTGAGCTCCTACGAGCAGTACTTC. Translation: CASSLSSYEQYF.

The gene calls are TRBV9 and TRBJ2-2, with D perhaps being TRBD1 or TRBD2 (6 bases each). Trimming stripped 4 bases from V and 5 bases from J, with 12 bases between. CDR3 length equals 14 residues. Germline-derived CDR1 and CDR2 are SGDLS and YYNGEE. The CDR3 loop is CASSLGGGTGELFF. The CDR3 DNA reads as TGTGCCAGCAGCCTAGGAGGGGGAACCGGGGAGCTGTTTTTT.

The chain uses TRBV29-1 and TRBJ2-1; 9 nucleotides match TRBD2. This CDR3 is 15 amino acids long. Germline loops: CDR1 SQVTM, CDR2 ANQGSEA. The ends lost 0 bases at V and 12 bases at J; junction bases unmatched: 12. Here the CDR3 reads CSVEEWPSGKVVQFF. The CDR3, as DNA: TGCAGCGTTGAAGAGTGGCCTAGCGGGAAAGTTGTGCAGTTCTTC.

This clone has a single count. The V call is TRBV7-2, the J call TRBJ2-3; D assignment may be TRBD1 or TRBD2 (5 bases each). V was cut by 1 base and J by 4 bases, with 12 bases left in between. Germline V gives CDR1 SGHTA, CDR2 FQGNSA. The CDR3 totals 15 residues. CDR3 region: CASSLGEGLADTQYF. The CDR3, as DNA: TGTGCCAGCAGCTTAGGTGAGGGGCTGGCAGATACGCAGTATTTT. The whole variable domain, remainder taken from reference TRBV7-2 and TRBJ2-3, is GAGVSQSPSNKVTEKGKDVELRCDPISGHTALYWYRQSLGQGLEFLIYFQGNSAPDKSGLPSDRFSAERTGGSVSTLTIQRTQQEDSAVYLCASSLGEGLADTQYFGPGTRLTVL.

The chain employs TRBV15 and TRBJ2-1; 8 bases line up with TRBD2. From germline, CDR1 is LNHNV and CDR2 YYDKDF (reference sequence). V shed 1 base, J shed 3 bases, and the junction held 5 bases outside the gene matches. CDR3 length equals 16 residues. In nucleotides, the CDR3 is TGTGCCACCAGCAGAGCGTCGGGAGGGTTCTACAATGAGCAGTTCTTC. As protein: CATSRASGGFYNEQFF.

The chain links TRBV7-7 to TRBJ2-5, with D possibly TRBD1 on 6 matching bases. Trimming removed 4 bases at V and 7 bases at J, with 19 bases between. The CDR3 length is 15 residues. Germline CDR1 is SSHAT and CDR2 is FNYEAQ (reference sequence). DNA for the CDR3: TGTGCCAGCAGCTATGCCGGGACATACAATCGGACCCAGTACTTC. It is translated as CASSYAGTYNRTQYF.